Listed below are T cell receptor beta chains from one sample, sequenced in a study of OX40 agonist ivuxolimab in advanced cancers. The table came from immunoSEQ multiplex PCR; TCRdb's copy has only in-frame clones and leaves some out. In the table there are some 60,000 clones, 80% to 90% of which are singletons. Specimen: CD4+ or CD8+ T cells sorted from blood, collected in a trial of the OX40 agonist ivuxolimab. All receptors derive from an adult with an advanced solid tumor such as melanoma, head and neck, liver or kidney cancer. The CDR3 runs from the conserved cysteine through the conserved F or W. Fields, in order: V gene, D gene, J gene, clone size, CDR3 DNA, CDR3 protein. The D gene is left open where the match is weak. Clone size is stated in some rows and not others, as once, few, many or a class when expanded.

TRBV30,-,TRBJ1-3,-,TGTGCCTGGGGCTCTGGAAACACCATATATTTT,CAWGSGNTIYF
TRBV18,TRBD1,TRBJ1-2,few,TGTGCCAGCTCACCCGGGACAGGCGACAACTATGGCTACACCTTC,CASSPGTGDNYGYTF
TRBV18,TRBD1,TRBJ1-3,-,TGTGCCAGCTCACCTAAGACAGGGGACTCTGGAAACACCATATATTTT,CASSPKTGDSGNTIYF
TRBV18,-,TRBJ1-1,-,TGTGCCAGCTCACGACGGCGGCAGGGCGAAGTCGGAGGGGTGAACACTGAAGCTTTCTTT,CASSRRRQGEVGGVNTEAFF
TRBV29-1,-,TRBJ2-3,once,TGCAGCGTTGAAGGACAGGGCACAGATACGCAGTATTTT,CSVEGQGTDTQYF
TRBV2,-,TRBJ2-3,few,TGTGCCAGCAGTGGTTGGTCTAGCGAGACAGATACGCAGTATTTT,CASSGWSSETDTQYF
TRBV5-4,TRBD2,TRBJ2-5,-,TGTGCCAGCAGCTTGAGTTCGGGAGGGCGTGGGGAGACCCAGTACTTC,CASSLSSGGRGETQYF
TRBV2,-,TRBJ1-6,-,TGTGCCAGCAGTGAAGGGGTTGGTAATTCACCCCTCCACTTT,CASSEGVGNSPLHF
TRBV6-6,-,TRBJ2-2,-,TGTGCCAGCAGTTACAGCACCTCGAACACCGGGGAGCTGTTTTTT,CASSYSTSNTGELFF
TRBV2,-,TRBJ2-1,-,TGTGCCAGCAGTGAAGCGAGTGGGACCGACAATGAGCAGTTCTTC,CASSEASGTDNEQFF
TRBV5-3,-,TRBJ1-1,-,TGTGCCAGAAGCCCCCTGGTCCGTATCCCCTGGGGGACTGAAGCTTTCTTT,CARSPLVRIPWGTEAFF
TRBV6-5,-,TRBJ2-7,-,TGTGCCAGCAGACCCGGACTCGCCGAAACCTACGAGCAGTACTTC,CASRPGLAETYEQYF
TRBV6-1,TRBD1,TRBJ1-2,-,TGTGCCAGCAGTGTTAAGGACAGGGGACGGGGGGGTGATGGCTACACCTTC,CASSVKDRGRGGDGYTF
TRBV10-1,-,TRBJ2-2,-,TGCGCCAGCAGTTCCGGGACAAGCACCGGGGAGCTGTTTTTT,CASSSGTSTGELFF